This record looks at one T cell receptor beta chain sequence and its context. The data are from a study of blood T cell repertoires in COVID-19. Data came from immunoSEQ multiplex PCR; TCRdb stores just in-frame clones and leaves some out. The sample shows some 400,000 clones, around 92% of them seen only once. Germline CDR1 SNHLY, CDR2 FYNNEI. V shed 7 bases and J shed 4 bases, with 13 bases lying between them. This CDR3 comprises 13 residues. Specimen: PBMCs or T cells enriched from blood (not recorded which). The receptor was derived from a woman in her 30s who had recovered from COVID-19. The rearrangement uses TRBV2 and TRBJ1-1; a weak D match, TRBD1 (5 bases). The CDR3: CASMTDSITEAFF. The CDR3 DNA reads as TGTGCCAGCATGACAGACTCTATCACTGAAGCTTTCTTT.